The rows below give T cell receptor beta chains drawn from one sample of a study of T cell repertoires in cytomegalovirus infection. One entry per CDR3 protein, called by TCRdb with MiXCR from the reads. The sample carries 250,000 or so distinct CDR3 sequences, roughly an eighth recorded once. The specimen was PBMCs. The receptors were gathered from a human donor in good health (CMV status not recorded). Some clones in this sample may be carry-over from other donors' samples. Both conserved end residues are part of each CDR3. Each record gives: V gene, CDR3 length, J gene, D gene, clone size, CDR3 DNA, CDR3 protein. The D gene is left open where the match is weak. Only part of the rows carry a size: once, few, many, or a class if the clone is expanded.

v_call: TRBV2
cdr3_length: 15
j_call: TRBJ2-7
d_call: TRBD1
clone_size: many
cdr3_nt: TGTGCCAGCAGTGAAGCCAGGGGGCAGTTCGGTGAGCAGTACTTC
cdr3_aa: CASSEARGQFGEQYF

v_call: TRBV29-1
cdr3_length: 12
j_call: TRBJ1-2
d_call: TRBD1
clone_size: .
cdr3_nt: TGCAGCGTTGTACAGGGGAACTATGGCTACACCTTC
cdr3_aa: CSVVQGNYGYTF

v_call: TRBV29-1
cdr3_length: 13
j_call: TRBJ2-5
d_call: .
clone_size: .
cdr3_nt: TGCAGCGTTGAAGGCGCAGGCGAAGAGACCCAGTACTTC
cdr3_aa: CSVEGAGEETQYF

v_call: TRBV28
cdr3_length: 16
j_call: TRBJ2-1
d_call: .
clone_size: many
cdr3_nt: TGTGCCAGCAGTCAGACGCGGGGCAGGACCTACAATGAGCAGTTCTTC
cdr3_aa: CASSQTRGRTYNEQFF

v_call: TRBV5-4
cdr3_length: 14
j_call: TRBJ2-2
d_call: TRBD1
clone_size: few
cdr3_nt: TGTGCCAGCAGCAGAGGGACAGCTCCCGGGGAGCTGTTTTTT
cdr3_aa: CASSRGTAPGELFF

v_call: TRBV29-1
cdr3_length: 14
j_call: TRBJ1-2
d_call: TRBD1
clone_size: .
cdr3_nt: TGCAGCGTCAGCCCCTACAGGGGTGCGGATGGCTACACCTTC
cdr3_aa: CSVSPYRGADGYTF

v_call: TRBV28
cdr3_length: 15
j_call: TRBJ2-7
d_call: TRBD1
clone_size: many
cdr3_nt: TGTGCCAGCAGTTTAGAGGGGACAGGAACTTACGAGCAGTACTTC
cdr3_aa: CASSLEGTGTYEQYF

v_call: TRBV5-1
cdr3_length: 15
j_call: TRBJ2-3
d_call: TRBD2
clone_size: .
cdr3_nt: TGCGCCAGCAGCGAGACTAGCGGAAGCACAGATACGCAGTATTTT
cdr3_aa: CASSETSGSTDTQYF

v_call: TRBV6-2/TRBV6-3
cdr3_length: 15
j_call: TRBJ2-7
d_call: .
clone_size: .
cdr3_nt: TGTGCCAGCAGTTACCCCAGGGGGGGGACCTACGAGCAGTACTTC
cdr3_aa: CASSYPRGGTYEQYF

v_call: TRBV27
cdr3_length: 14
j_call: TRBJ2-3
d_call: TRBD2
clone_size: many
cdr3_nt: TGTGCCAGCAGTTCAGCGGGGGGAGTTGATACGCAGTATTTT
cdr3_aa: CASSSAGGVDTQYF

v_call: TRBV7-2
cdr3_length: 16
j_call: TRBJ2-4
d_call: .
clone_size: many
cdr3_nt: TGTGCCAGCAGCTCCCCTGACCGGATAGCCAAAAACATTCAGTACTTC
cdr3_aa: CASSSPDRIAKNIQYF

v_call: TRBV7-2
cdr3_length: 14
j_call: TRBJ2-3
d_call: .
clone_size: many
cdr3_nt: TGTGCCAGCAGCTCTGGACAGCAAGCAAATACGCAGTATTTT
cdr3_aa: CASSSGQQANTQYF

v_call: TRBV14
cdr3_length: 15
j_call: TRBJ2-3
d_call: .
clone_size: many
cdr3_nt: TGTGCCAGCAGCCAATATTCGGGGTTAACAGATACGCAGTATTTT
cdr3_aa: CASSQYSGLTDTQYF

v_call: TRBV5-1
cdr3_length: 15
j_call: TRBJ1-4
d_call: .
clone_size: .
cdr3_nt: TGCGCCAGCAGCCAGGGGCGGTTAACTAATGAAAAACTGTTTTTT
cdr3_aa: CASSQGRLTNEKLFF

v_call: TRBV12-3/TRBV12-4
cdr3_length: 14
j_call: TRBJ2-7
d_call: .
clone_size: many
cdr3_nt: TGTGCCAGCAGTTTAGAAGCGGTGCTCTACGAGCAGTACTTC
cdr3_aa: CASSLEAVLYEQYF

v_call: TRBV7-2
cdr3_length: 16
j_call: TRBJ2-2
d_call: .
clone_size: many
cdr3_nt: TGTGCCAGCAGCTTAGCGGGGGCGACGAACACCGGGGAGCTGTTTTTT
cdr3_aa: CASSLAGATNTGELFF

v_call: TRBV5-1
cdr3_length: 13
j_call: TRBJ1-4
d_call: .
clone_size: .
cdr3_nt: TGCGCCAGCAAGCCAACAACTAATGAAAAACTGTTTTTT
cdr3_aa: CASKPTTNEKLFF

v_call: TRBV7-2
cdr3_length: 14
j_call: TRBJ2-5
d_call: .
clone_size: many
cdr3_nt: TGTGCCAGCAGGTCCCGGGACGGGCAAGAGACCCAGTACTTC
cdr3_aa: CASRSRDGQETQYF

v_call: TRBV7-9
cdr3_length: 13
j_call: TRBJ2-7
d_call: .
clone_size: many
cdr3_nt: TGTGCCAGCAGCTTAAAAGGGTACGGCGAGCAGTACTTC
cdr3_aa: CASSLKGYGEQYF

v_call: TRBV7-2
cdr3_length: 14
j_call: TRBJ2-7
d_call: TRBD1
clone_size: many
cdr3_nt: TGTGCCAGCAGCGGACAGGGGGACCGATACGAGCAGTACTTC
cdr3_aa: CASSGQGDRYEQYF

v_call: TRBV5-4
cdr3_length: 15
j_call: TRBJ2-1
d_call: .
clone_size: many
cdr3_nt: TGTGCCAGCAGCCCAGCGGAGCCTTCCTACAATGAGCAGTTCTTC
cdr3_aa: CASSPAEPSYNEQFF

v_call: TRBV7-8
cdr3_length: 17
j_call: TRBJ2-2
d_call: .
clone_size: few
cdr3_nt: TGTGCCAGCAGCCCGACCCCCCACAGGGGAGGAACCGGGGAGCTGTTTTTT
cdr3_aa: CASSPTPHRGGTGELFF

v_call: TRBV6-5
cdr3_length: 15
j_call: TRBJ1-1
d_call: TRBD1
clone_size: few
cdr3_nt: TGTGCCAGCAGTTACGGGACAGGGCACGGCACTGAAGCTTTCTTT
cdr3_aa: CASSYGTGHGTEAFF

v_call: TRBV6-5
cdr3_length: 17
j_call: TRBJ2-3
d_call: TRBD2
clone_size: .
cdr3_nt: TGTGCCAGCAGTCAGACCCTACTAGCGGGAGGGACAGATACGCAGTATTTT
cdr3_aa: CASSQTLLAGGTDTQYF

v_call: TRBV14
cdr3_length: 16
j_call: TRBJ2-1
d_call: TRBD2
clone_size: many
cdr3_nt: TGTGCCAGCAGCCTTAGACTAGCGGGGTCCTACAATGAGCAGTTCTTC
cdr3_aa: CASSLRLAGSYNEQFF

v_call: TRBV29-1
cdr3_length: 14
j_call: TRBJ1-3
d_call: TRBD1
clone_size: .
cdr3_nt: TGCAGCGTTTCGGGACAGGGTGATCGGAACACCATATATTTT
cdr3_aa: CSVSGQGDRNTIYF

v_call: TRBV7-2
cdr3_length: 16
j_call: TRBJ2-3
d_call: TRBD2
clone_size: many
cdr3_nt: TGTGCCAGCAGCCTACGGGGCGGGGGGGCAAAAGATACGCAGTATTTT
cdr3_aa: CASSLRGGGAKDTQYF

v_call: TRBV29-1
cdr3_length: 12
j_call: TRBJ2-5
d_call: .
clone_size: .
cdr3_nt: TGCAGCGGAAAGGAGAACCAAGAGACCCAGTACTTC
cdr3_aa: CSGKENQETQYF

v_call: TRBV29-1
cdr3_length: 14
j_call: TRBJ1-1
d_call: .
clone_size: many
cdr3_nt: TGCAGCGTTTTTCAGGGGACCATGAACACTGAAGCTTTCTTT
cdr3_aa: CSVFQGTMNTEAFF

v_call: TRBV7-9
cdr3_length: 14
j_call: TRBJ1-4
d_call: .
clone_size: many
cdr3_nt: TGTGCCAGCAGCAAGGACGGTTTTAATGAAAAACTGTTTTTT
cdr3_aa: CASSKDGFNEKLFF

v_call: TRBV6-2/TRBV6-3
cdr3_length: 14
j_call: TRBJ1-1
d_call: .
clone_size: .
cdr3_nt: TGTGCCAGCAGTTCCCCGACAGAAGACACTGAAGCTTTCTTT
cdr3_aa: CASSSPTEDTEAFF

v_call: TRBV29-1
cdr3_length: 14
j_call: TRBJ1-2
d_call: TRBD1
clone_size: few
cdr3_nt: TGCAGCGTTGAGGTGACAGGGGGCACCTATGGCTACACCTTC
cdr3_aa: CSVEVTGGTYGYTF

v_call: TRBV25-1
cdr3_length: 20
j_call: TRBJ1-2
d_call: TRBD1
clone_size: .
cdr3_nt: TGTGCCAGCAGTGAAACGGACAGGGGATCTTTATTTCTGTCTAACTATGGCTACACCTTC
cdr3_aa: CASSETDRGSLFLSNYGYTF